This T cell receptor beta chain comes out of a study of CD8+ T cells in alopecia areata. Study findings and constraints: Resident alphabeta T cells of normal skin are also sequenced in scalp samples. Mice showed TCR sharing more clearly than patients did, possibly owing to HLA.

V trimming: 6 bases; J trimming: 5 bases; junction bases outside the gene matches: 0. Looked up from germline, CDR1 is SNHLY and CDR2 is FYNNEI. The CDR3 has 12 amino acids. Reverse transcribed after extraction, RNA yielded cDNA as the sequencing template. Measured with immunoSEQ multiplex PCR; TCRdb has only the in-frame clones, and not every one. Here the sample spans 100,000 to 150,000 clones, roughly 54% being singletons. The table lists this clone with a few counts. Its target is unknown. Sorting separated CD4+ and CD8+ T cells out of PBMCs. The source of this sequence is a human donor with alopecia areata. Sequenced material: CD4+ T cells sorted from blood, taken at week 0. J is TRBJ2-5 and V is TRBV2; TRBD1 matches 10 bases. The CDR3 protein is CASRDRGETQYF. CDR3 in DNA: TGTGCCAGCAGGGACAGGGGGGAGACCCAGTACTTC.